Listed below are T cell receptor beta chains from one sample, sequenced in a study of response to subunit inactivated influenza vaccine. Using its own MiXCR run on the RT-PCR reads, TCRdb lists one record per CDR3 protein. Of hundreds of thousands of distinct CDR3 sequences in the sample, approximately 13% were seen once. This specimen was PBMCs from blood, taken about 14 days before vaccination. The receptors stem from a man in his forties or fifties who received an inactivated influenza vaccine. Both conserved end residues are part of each CDR3. Each record gives: J gene, V gene, D gene, CDR3 protein. The D gene is left open where the match is weak.

TRBJ2-2	TRBV20-1	TRBD2	CSARMLAGNTGELFF
TRBJ2-1	TRBV5-1	NA	CASSLDGGPYNEQFF
TRBJ2-1	TRBV18	NA	CASSPVQGYRTYNEQFF
TRBJ1-5	TRBV20-1	NA	CSAYTGWGQPQHF
TRBJ2-1	TRBV28	NA	CASSFPGSGNEQFF
TRBJ2-3	TRBV2	NA	CASSASRGDTQYF
TRBJ1-1	TRBV7-9	NA	CASSLDSRSFF
TRBJ2-2	TRBV5-1	NA	CASSESGFTGELFF
TRBJ1-6	TRBV12-3/TRBV12-4	TRBD1	CASSAQGARNSPLHF
TRBJ1-3	TRBV3-1	NA	CASSPRSTRSSGNTIYF
TRBJ2-7	TRBV12-3/TRBV12-4	NA	CASGTGGEQYF
TRBJ2-2	TRBV27	NA	CASSLFSGSTGELFF
TRBJ1-1	TRBV5-1	TRBD1	CASSSAGTENTEAFF
TRBJ2-1	TRBV12-3/TRBV12-4	TRBD1	CASSFFSTRTGGENEQFF
TRBJ2-1	TRBV10-3	TRBD2	CAYGRGGEGEQFF
TRBJ2-2	TRBV5-1	TRBD1	CASSPPGQITGELFF
TRBJ2-1	TRBV5-1	TRBD2	CASSATGTRASSYNEQFF
TRBJ2-1	TRBV7-2	NA	CASSLISGQTSYNEQFF
TRBJ2-2	TRBV9	NA	CASSVGPAKNTGELFF
TRBJ2-5	TRBV11-2	NA	CASSLDPQRETQYF
TRBJ2-3	TRBV20-1	TRBD2	CSARTSGRARVSTDTQYF
TRBJ2-5	TRBV9	NA	CASSDQPPGHEILETQYF
TRBJ2-7	TRBV20-1	NA	CSATAGGAGEQYF
TRBJ1-1	TRBV9	NA	CASSPRLDLNTEAFF
TRBJ2-1	TRBV20-1	NA	CSARSGVFSNEQFF
TRBJ2-2	TRBV6-2/TRBV6-3	NA	CASSYSFQGPTGELFF
TRBJ2-5	TRBV12-3/TRBV12-4	NA	CASRLGGAGAGETQYF
TRBJ1-2	TRBV2	NA	CASSQQAYGYTF
TRBJ2-5	TRBV12-3/TRBV12-4	TRBD1	CASSHRDRSQETQYF
TRBJ2-7	TRBV7-9	NA	CASSFAAGEQYF
TRBJ2-1	TRBV7-2	TRBD2	CASSWLTGTRWANEQFF
TRBJ2-1	TRBV11-2	TRBD2	CASSPGTSGVDEQFF
TRBJ2-5	TRBV4-3	NA	CASSLSRGNQETQYF
TRBJ1-2	TRBV6-5	NA	CASSFGHYANYGYTF
TRBJ1-2	TRBV7-2	NA	CASSSMGQGGYTF
TRBJ2-3	TRBV12-3/TRBV12-4	TRBD2	CASSPLTSGGSDTQYF